The present entry profiles one TCR beta chain with its context. The antigen remains undetermined. The repertoire was sequenced with immunoSEQ multiplex PCR; TCRdb's copy has only in-frame clones and lacks some. The sample has about 270,000 clones, almost 95% seen once; the top ten hold about 0.5%. This specimen belongs to a study of T cell responses to AZD1222 COVID-19 vaccine. The V gene's germline CDR1 is SGHTA and CDR2 FQGNSA. V lost 2 bases and J 4 bases, leaving 12 bases between the germline ends. The CDR3 sequence is 15 residues long. Study-wide results and caveats: Mostly white British, mostly female donors; authors suggested clonal diversity may be underestimated. It was only after the peak T cell response that any repertoires were sampled. An increase in Spike-specific TCR breadth and depth was observed after two AZD1222 doses.

This TCR was recovered from an adult who received the AZD1222 COVID-19 vaccine. The genes are TRBV7-2 and TRBJ1-5, with D perhaps matching TRBD1 (5 bases). The input for sequencing was peripheral blood, taken 28 days after the second AZD1222 dose. The chain's CDR3 is CASSLFWGGNQPQHF. The CDR3 region has the DNA TGTGCCAGCAGCTTATTTTGGGGGGGAAATCAGCCCCAGCATTTT.